The rows below give T cell receptor beta chains drawn from one sample of a study of blood T cell repertoires in COVID-19. The protocol was immunoSEQ multiplex PCR, while the TCRdb copy is restricted to in-frame clones and leaves out a portion. In the table there are about 170,000 clones, about 80% of which are singletons. Sequenced: peripheral blood. The receptors stem from a woman of 80 years or more with acute or convalescent COVID-19. CDR3s include the opening cysteine and the closing phenylalanine or tryptophan. Each record gives: D gene, CDR3 length, V gene, clone size, J gene, CDR3 DNA, CDR3 protein. The D gene is left open where the match is weak. Rows give clone size only sometimes, using once, few, many, or a class for an expanded clone.

>TRBD1|18|TRBV5-4|NA|TRBJ2-7
TGTGCCAGCAGCAAAGGGGGCATCACAAAACCCCCCTTCTACGAGCAGTACTTC
CASSKGGITKPPFYEQYF
>TRBD2|16|TRBV5-1|NA|TRBJ2-7
TGCGCCAGCAGCGGACGGACTAGCGGGGGATCCTACGAGCAGTACTTC
CASSGRTSGGSYEQYF
>TRBD1|13|TRBV28|once|TRBJ2-7
TGTGCCAGCGGCAGGGGGAGTACCTACGAGCAGTACTTC
CASGRGSTYEQYF
>NA|17|TRBV27|NA|TRBJ2-3
TGTGCCAGCAGGCGAAGGACGGCGACAGGTAGCACAGATACGCAGTATTTT
CASRRRTATGSTDTQYF
>TRBD1|16|TRBV30|few|TRBJ1-1
TGTGCCTGGAGTCCTCGGACAGGGGGCATGAACACTGAAGCTTTCTTT
CAWSPRTGGMNTEAFF
>TRBD2|14|TRBV9|NA|TRBJ2-3
TGTGCCAGCAGCGCGGCGGGAGAACAAAATACGCAGTATTTT
CASSAAGEQNTQYF
>TRBD1|16|TRBV23-1|NA|TRBJ1-2
TGCGCCAGCAGTCATCCTCCGACAGGGTCAAGCTATGGCTACACCTTC
CASSHPPTGSSYGYTF
>NA|13|TRBV19|NA|TRBJ2-2
TGTGCCAGTAGTACGTTCTCCCCCGGGGAGCTGTTTTTT
CASSTFSPGELFF
>NA|16|TRBV11-2|NA|TRBJ2-1
TGTGCCAGCAGCTTATATCCCCGGGAGTTCTACAATGAGCAGTTCTTC
CASSLYPREFYNEQFF
>TRBD1|15|TRBV5-1|NA|TRBJ1-1
TGCGCCAGCAGCCAACTCGGGACAGGGGGCCCTGAAGCTTTCTTT
CASSQLGTGGPEAFF
>TRBD2|22|TRBV3-1/TRBV3-2|NA|TRBJ2-5
TGTGCCAGCAGCCAAGATAAGGACCCAAGGCAGCGGGAGGGCCAAATGGAAGAGACCCAGTACTTC
CASSQDKDPRQREGQMEETQYF
>NA|15|TRBV11-2|once|TRBJ2-7
TGTGCCAGCAGCTTAGAGCACGGCGGCTCCTACGAGCAGTACTTC
CASSLEHGGSYEQYF
>NA|13|TRBV27|few|TRBJ2-5
TGTGCCAGCAGTTTAGGGGGGTTGGGGACCCAGTACTTC
CASSLGGLGTQYF
>NA|16|TRBV5-6|once|TRBJ2-7
TGTGCCAGCAGCTTGGCCGGGACCAGGGGCTCCTACGAGCAGTACTTC
CASSLAGTRGSYEQYF
>NA|17|TRBV9|NA|TRBJ1-3
TGTGCCAGCAGCGTAGAATTCGGGGGAGGAGAGGGAAACACCATATATTTT
CASSVEFGGGEGNTIYF
>NA|19|TRBV4-2|NA|TRBJ2-3
TGTGCCAGCAGCCAAGAAGGCACTCAGTCGAGGGCCGGGGGAGATACGCAGTATTTT
CASSQEGTQSRAGGDTQYF
>NA|11|TRBV29-1|NA|TRBJ1-1
TGCAGCGTTTCTGACAGGACTGAAGCTTTCTTT
CSVSDRTEAFF
>NA|12|TRBV6-5|NA|TRBJ2-7
TGTGCCAGCAGGCCGAGCTCCTACGAGCAGTACTTC
CASRPSSYEQYF
>NA|15|TRBV29-1|NA|TRBJ1-4
TGCAGCGTCCCAGGCCCGGCCGCAACTAATGAAAAACTGTTTTTT
CSVPGPAATNEKLFF
>TRBD1|14|TRBV24-1|NA|TRBJ2-5
TGTGCCACCAGTGACCCGACAGGGGAAGAGACCCAGTACTTC
CATSDPTGEETQYF
>TRBD1|12|TRBV11-2|NA|TRBJ2-3
TGTGCCAGCAGCCCACAGGGGTGGACGCAGTATTTT
CASSPQGWTQYF
>NA|15|TRBV9|once|TRBJ2-2
TGTGCCAGCAGCGTAGCCCGGGAGAACACCGGGGAGCTGTTTTTT
CASSVARENTGELFF
>NA|14|TRBV5-6|NA|TRBJ1-1
TGTGCCAGCAGCCACAGGGAAATGAACACTGAAGCTTTCTTT
CASSHREMNTEAFF
>TRBD1|14|TRBV30|NA|TRBJ1-3
TGTGCCTGGAGCTCAGGGGGTTTTGGAAACACCATATATTTT
CAWSSGGFGNTIYF
>TRBD1|14|TRBV19|NA|TRBJ2-4
TGTGCCAGTAGTATAGGACAGGGTGGGAACATTCAGTACTTC
CASSIGQGGNIQYF
>TRBD2|14|TRBV28|NA|TRBJ2-6
TGTGCCAGCACCCGCAGCGGGGTTGCCAACGTCCTGACTTTC
CASTRSGVANVLTF
>TRBD1|14|TRBV5-1|NA|TRBJ2-2
TGCGCCAGCAGGGACAGGCTGGGAACCGGGGAGCTGTTTTTT
CASRDRLGTGELFF
>NA|16|TRBV5-6|NA|TRBJ2-1
TGTGCCAGCAGCTTTCTCCCCGCAGGGCTTTGGAATGAGCAGTTCTTC
CASSFLPAGLWNEQFF